One sample yielded the 26 T cell receptor beta chains listed below, sequenced in a study of OX40 agonist ivuxolimab in advanced cancers. The method was immunoSEQ multiplex PCR; TCRdb's version includes in-frame clones alone and lacks a portion of them. Among 50,000 to 65,000 clones listed, 80% to 95% were seen once. The sequencing used CD4+ or CD8+ T cells sorted from blood, collected in a trial of the OX40 agonist ivuxolimab. These receptors all stem from an adult with an advanced solid tumor such as melanoma, head and neck, liver or kidney cancer.

The chain has TRBV11-3 and TRBJ2-1; possible D gene TRBD2, 5 bases. The CDR3 contains 15 residues. V lost 6 bases to trimming and J lost 2 bases, with 14 bases between them. Per the germline V gene, CDR1 is SGHNT and CDR2 is YENEEA. This CDR3 is CASRPHGGPYNEQFF. The CDR3 DNA reads TGTGCCAGCAGGCCCCACGGAGGCCCCTACAATGAGCAGTTCTTC.

The chain couples TRBV28 to TRBJ1-5; D is ambiguous. V was cut by 6 bases and J by 4 bases, with 16 bases left in between. The V gene's germline CDR1 is MDHEN and CDR2 SYDVKM. This CDR3 is 15 amino acids long. The CDR3: CASSPIEGSNQPQHF. The CDR3 nucleotides are TGTGCCAGCAGCCCGATCGAAGGGAGTAATCAGCCCCAGCATTTT.

V and J are TRBV18 and TRBJ1-2; D not certain. The CDR3 covers 15 residues. The V and J ends lost 3 bases and 0 bases respectively, with 11 bases between them. Looked up from germline, CDR1 is KGHSH and CDR2 is LQKENI. CDR3 DNA sequence: TGTGCCAGCTCACCCACGGCCGTACCTAACTATGGCTACACCTTC. This gives the protein CASSPTAVPNYGYTF.

The V and J genes are TRBV4-1 and TRBJ2-5; unclear D gene. The CDR3 runs to 15 residues. V was cut by 1 base and J by 3 bases, with 12 bases left in between. Germline CDR1 MGHRA, CDR2 YSYEKL. As DNA, the CDR3 is TGCGCCAGCAGCCAAGTAGTAGGCTCTAAAGAGACCCAGTACTTC. Protein: CASSQVVGSKETQYF.

The rearrangement links TRBV4-1 to TRBJ2-1; 12 bases fit TRBD2. CDR1 and CDR2 (germline): MGHRA, YSYEKL. With 4 bases clipped from V and 6 bases from J, the junction kept 4 bases outside the gene matches. CDR3 length: 15 amino acids. CDR3 sequence reads: CASSLTSGRINEQFF. For the CDR3, the DNA is TGCGCCAGCAGCCTGACTAGCGGGAGAATCAATGAGCAGTTCTTC.

This chain links TRBV19 with TRBJ2-2, with 11 bases aligning to TRBD2. CDR3 size: 12 residues. CDR1 and CDR2 from the germline V gene are LNHDA and SQIVND (reference sequence). V was clipped by 11 bases and J by 4 bases; unmatched bases: 0. The CDR3 sequence: CAGLAGTGELFF. The CDR3 nucleotides are TGTGCCGGACTAGCGGGCACCGGGGAGCTGTTTTTT. Complete variable domain (other parts from reference TRBV19 and TRBJ2-2): DGGITQSPKYLFRKEGQNVTLSCEQNLNHDAMYWYRQDPGQGLRLIYYSQIVNDFQKGDIAEGYSVSREKKESFPLTVTSAQKNPTAFYLCAGLAGTGELFFGEGSRLTVL.

This rearrangement joins TRBV27 to TRBJ2-7, with a tentative D call TRBD1 (6 bases). Trimming pared 6 bases from V and 2 bases from J, leaving 17 bases between. The CDR3 runs to 15 residues. Germline lookup yields CDR1 MNHEY and CDR2 SMNVEV (reference sequence). CDR3 region: CASSPLWDTTYEQYF. DNA of the CDR3: TGTGCCAGCAGCCCTCTTTGGGACACTACCTACGAGCAGTACTTC.

The chain links TRBV9 to TRBJ2-7; no reliable D call. V lost 3 bases and J lost 0, with 13 bases in between. Germline CDR1 SGDLS, CDR2 YYNGEE. The CDR3 has 15 amino acids. Here the CDR3 reads CASSGGGHSSYEQYF. CDR3 nucleotide sequence: TGTGCCAGCAGCGGGGGTGGGCACAGCTCCTACGAGCAGTACTTC.

For the CDR3, the DNA is TGTGCCAGCAGCGGTCCGGGACGAAACTACGAGCAGTACTTC. Its translation is CASSGPGRNYEQYF. The gene calls are TRBV9 and TRBJ2-7, with D tentatively TRBD1 or TRBD2 (5 bases each). Germline CDR1 SGDLS, CDR2 YYNGEE. The V and J ends lost 3 bases and 3 bases respectively, with 13 bases between them. The CDR3 has 14 amino acids. Full variable domain (rest looked up from reference TRBV9 and TRBJ2-7): DSGVTQTPKHLITATGQRVTLRCSPRSGDLSVYWYQQSLDQGLQFLIQYYNGEERAKGNILERFSAQQFPDLHSELNLSSLELGDSALYFCASSGPGRNYEQYFGPGTRLTVT.

This chain links TRBV13 with TRBJ2-2; D possibly corresponds to TRBD2 (5 bases). This CDR3 comprises 17 residues. Trimming removed 5 bases from V and 8 bases from J, with 24 bases in between. Germline lookup yields CDR1 PRHDT and CDR2 FYEKMQ (reference sequence). As DNA, the CDR3 is TGTGCCAGCAGCCCACCCCTGCGGGCGTATGATGGGGGGGAGCTGTTTTTT. Encoded protein: CASSPPLRAYDGGELFF.

V usage is TRBV6-6 and J usage is TRBJ1-2; D unresolved. Germline loops: CDR1 MNHNY, CDR2 SVGAGI (reference sequence). This CDR3 is 11 amino acids long. The germline V and J ends were trimmed by 8 bases and 0 bases, with 4 bases remaining between them. Written as DNA, the CDR3 is TGTGCCAGCGGGACTAACTATGGCTACACCTTC. Residues: CASGTNYGYTF.

This sequence joins TRBV7-9 and TRBJ2-1, with D unresolved. V was cut by 4 bases and J by 2 bases, with 15 bases left in between. This CDR3 is built from 16 residues. CDR1 and CDR2 (germline): SEHNR, FQNEAQ (reference sequence). The CDR3 DNA follows: TGTGCCAGCAGCTCGCCTCCAACTGCCCCCTACAATGAGCAGTTCTTC. It specifies CASSSPPTAPYNEQFF.

Only one count was recorded for this clone. The V and J genes are TRBV5-1 and TRBJ2-7, with D perhaps matching TRBD1 or TRBD2 (5 bases each). This CDR3 has 13 amino acids. V was shortened by 3 bases and J by 1 base, with 8 bases between the two germline ends. Germline assignment: CDR1 SGHRS and CDR2 YFSETQ. The CDR3 protein is CASSSGRSYEQYF. CDR3 coding DNA: TGCGCCAGCAGCTCGGGACGGTCCTACGAGCAGTACTTC.

This chain links TRBV12-2 with TRBJ2-2; TRBD2, the table's D call, lacks a check against the DNA. TRBV12-2 is reported as a pseudogene. This CDR3 is 19 amino acids long. The CDR3 coding sequence is TGTGCAAGTCGCTTCAACAACCCTTTGGGACTAGCGCTTACCGGGGAGCTGTTTTTT. It encodes CASRFNNPLGLALTGELFF.

This chain joins TRBV6-6 and TRBJ2-1; no definite D call. Trimming took 11 bases from V and 5 from J, leaving 7 bases between them. The CDR3 is 10 amino acids. Germline V CDR1 and CDR2: MNHNY, SVGAGI (reference sequence). Here the CDR3 reads CAVGNNEQFF. The CDR3 nucleotides read TGTGCCGTGGGAAACAATGAGCAGTTCTTC.

The V gene is TRBV4-1, the J gene TRBJ2-7; no firm D call. The germline gives CDR1 MGHRA, CDR2 YSYEKL. CDR3 length: 15 amino acids. V shed 1 base and J shed 4 bases, with 14 bases lying between them. The CDR3 DNA reads TGCGCCAGCAGCCAAGGTGGGAATTCGGGTTACGAGCAGTACTTC. Translation: CASSQGGNSGYEQYF.

CDR3 DNA: TGTGCCAGCAGTTTACCCACGAGGGGACCCTACGAGCAGTACTTC. Translating gives CASSLPTRGPYEQYF. V gene TRBV28 combines with J gene TRBJ2-7, with D possibly being TRBD1 or TRBD2 (5 bases each). There are 15 residues in the CDR3. Germline-derived CDR1 and CDR2 are MDHEN and SYDVKM. V gave up 2 bases and J gave up 2 bases, with 13 bases separating them.

The chain links TRBV27 to TRBJ1-3; D is perhaps TRBD1 (6 bases). CDR3 length: 15 amino acids. CDR1 and CDR2 from the germline V gene are MNHEY and SMNVEV (reference sequence). V was shortened by 5 bases and J by 2 bases, with 13 bases between the two germline ends. Here the CDR3 reads CASSIQGLTGNTIYF. The CDR3 DNA reads as TGTGCCAGCAGTATACAGGGCCTAACTGGAAACACCATATATTTT.

The rearrangement joins TRBV19 to TRBJ2-1, with 8 bases matching TRBD1. CDR3 size: 14 residues. Per the germline V gene, CDR1 is LNHDA and CDR2 is SQIVND (reference sequence). J lost 5 bases, V lost 3 bases, and 3 bases had no gene match. CDR3 DNA sequence: TGTGCCAGTAGTATGCCAGGGGGCAACAATGAGCAGTTCTTC. As protein: CASSMPGGNNEQFF.

The chain combines TRBV6-1 with TRBJ1-2; TRBD1 might be the D (5 bases). The CDR3 has 13 residues. Germline V CDR1 and CDR2: MNHNS, SASEGT. V shed 1 base and J shed 8 bases, with 11 bases lying between them. In nucleotides, the CDR3 is TGTGCCAGCAGTGAAGTGAGGGGCGGCGGCTACACCTTC. Translation gives CASSEVRGGGYTF.

The chain employs TRBV7-6 and TRBJ2-3, with D maybe TRBD1 (6 bases). Between the trimmed V and J ends, which lost 6 bases and 0 bases, there was a span of 16 bases. Germline V gene lookup returns CDR1 SGHVS and CDR2 FNYEAQ. The CDR3 loop spans 16 amino acids. CDR3 in DNA: TGTGCCAGCAGTATCCAGGGGAATCCTAGCACAGATACGCAGTATTTT. Amino acid sequence: CASSIQGNPSTDTQYF.

This clone showed up just once. The chain couples TRBV7-9 to TRBJ2-7; D might be TRBD1 or TRBD2, each matching 5 bases. From germline, CDR1 is SEHNR and CDR2 FQNEAQ (reference sequence). With 1 base removed from V and 3 bases from J, the gap between germline ends came to 7 bases. CDR3 length: 13 residues. The CDR3 spells CASSLGDHYEQYF. CDR3 nucleotide sequence: TGTGCCAGCAGCTTAGGGGACCACTACGAGCAGTACTTC.

V and J are TRBV28 and TRBJ2-2; D unresolved. Germline V gene sequence: CDR1 MDHEN, CDR2 SYDVKM. Trimming shortened V by 4 bases and J by 5 bases, and 8 bases separated the two germline ends. The CDR3 covers 13 residues. The CDR3 region is CASSSRSTGELFF. CDR3 DNA sequence: TGTGCCAGCAGTTCCCGGAGTACCGGGGAGCTGTTTTTT.

This rearrangement joins TRBV7-9 to TRBJ2-1; a possible D gene is TRBD2 (5 bases). The CDR3 runs 15 residues. V gave up 3 bases and J gave up 4 bases, with 13 bases separating them. Germline V gives CDR1 SEHNR, CDR2 FQNEAQ (reference sequence). The CDR3 sequence: CASSFSLAQYNEQFF. In DNA form, the CDR3 reads TGTGCCAGCAGCTTTAGTCTAGCACAGTACAATGAGCAGTTCTTC.

The chain couples TRBV27 to TRBJ1-3; D remains ambiguous. This CDR3 contains 16 residues. Germline lookup yields CDR1 MNHEY and CDR2 SMNVEV (reference sequence). Deletions cut 6 bases from V and 1 base from J, with 16 bases between. The CDR3: CASSRSPDGSGNTIYF. Here the CDR3 DNA reads TGTGCCAGCAGCCGTTCACCGGACGGATCTGGAAACACCATATATTTT.

The J gene is TRBJ2-7, the V gene TRBV6-6; D is unresolved. The CDR3 extends over 15 amino acids. Germline V lookup: CDR1 MNHNY, CDR2 SVGAGI (reference sequence). The V gene lost 1 base and the J gene lost 6 bases, with 16 bases spanning the gap. The CDR3 nucleotides read TGTGCCAGCAGTTACTACGAGCCCCCAGGCTCCGAGCAGTACTTC. Protein product: CASSYYEPPGSEQYF.